Listed below are T cell receptor beta chains from one sample, sequenced in a study of blood T cell repertoires in COVID-19. Here immunoSEQ multiplex PCR was the method, and the copy in TCRdb shows in-frame clones only, minus some. The repertoire holds a few hundred thousand clones, with around 84% as singletons. The specimen sequenced was peripheral blood. Receptors were obtained from a woman aged 60-75 years who had recovered from COVID-19. CDR3s include the opening cysteine and the closing phenylalanine or tryptophan. A D gene is named only where the DNA matches it firmly.

D gene,J gene,V gene,CDR3 DNA,CDR3 protein
TRBD1,TRBJ1-5,TRBV12-3/TRBV12-4,TGTGCCAGCCGGGGACAGAAGAATCAGCCCCAGCATTTT,CASRGQKNQPQHF
TRBD1,TRBJ1-2,TRBV7-2,TGTGCCAGCAGCCCAATTTGGACAGGGGGTAACTATGGCTACACCTTC,CASSPIWTGGNYGYTF
.,TRBJ1-5,TRBV4-1,TGCGCCAGCAGCCAAGGGGGAGGCAACAATCAGCCCCAGCATTTT,CASSQGGGNNQPQHF
TRBD1,TRBJ2-7,TRBV5-1,TGCGCCACTGCCCCGGGACAGGGGAACGAGCAGTACTTC,CATAPGQGNEQYF
TRBD1,TRBJ2-2,TRBV12-5,TGTGCTAGTGGTTCGGGACAGGGGGCAGGCGGGGAGCTGTTTTTT,CASGSGQGAGGELFF
.,TRBJ2-2,TRBV11-1,TGTGCCAGCAGCTCCCCCGGACGGGGCACCGGGGAGCTGTTTTTT,CASSSPGRGTGELFF
.,TRBJ2-3,TRBV10-1,TGCGCCAGCAGTGAGCGGGGGACTTACACAGATACGCAGTATTTT,CASSERGTYTDTQYF
.,TRBJ1-2,TRBV4-1,TGCGCCAGCAGCCAAGGTGACAGGTTTGGCTACACCTTC,CASSQGDRFGYTF
.,TRBJ2-7,TRBV9,TGTGCCAGCAGCGTCGGCGGATCCGACGAGCAGTACTTC,CASSVGGSDEQYF
TRBD2,TRBJ2-1,TRBV19,TGTGCCAGTAGTATAGGTCCGGGACTAGCGGGGGGGCCTGAGGAGCAGTTCTTC,CASSIGPGLAGGPEEQFF
TRBD1,TRBJ2-7,TRBV5-1,TGCGCCAGCAGCGGGGACAGGGTGGGTCGGTACGAGCAGTACTTC,CASSGDRVGRYEQYF
.,TRBJ2-3,TRBV7-2,TGTGCCAGCAGCACCCGGACAGATACGCAGTATTTT,CASSTRTDTQYF
.,TRBJ2-3,TRBV20-1,TGCAGTGTGGCTGTCCCAGATACGCAGTATTTT,CSVAVPDTQYF
.,TRBJ1-1,TRBV20-1,TGCAGTGCTCCCGGCGGAACTGAAGCTTTCTTT,CSAPGGTEAFF
.,TRBJ2-3,TRBV9,TGTGCCAGCAGCGTAGGACTCTTTGCGACAGATACGCAGTATTTT,CASSVGLFATDTQYF
.,TRBJ1-1,TRBV9,TGTGCCAGCAGCGCACCCCAACGCGGCCACACTGAAGCTTTCTTT,CASSAPQRGHTEAFF
.,TRBJ2-7,TRBV6-1,TGTGCCAGCAGTGTCCTGGGCGGGGGCTTCTATGACGAGCAGTACTTC,CASSVLGGGFYDEQYF
.,TRBJ1-5,TRBV7-9,TGTGCCAGCAGCCCTGACAGGACTGGCAATCAGCCCCAGCATTTT,CASSPDRTGNQPQHF
TRBD1,TRBJ1-2,TRBV3-1/TRBV3-2,TGTGCCAGCAGCCAAGAAGGACAGGGTGGGGGCTACACCTTC,CASSQEGQGGGYTF
.,TRBJ1-1,TRBV6-5,TGTGCCAGCAGCGGAACGACAGCGTCGAACACTGAAGCTTTCTTT,CASSGTTASNTEAFF
TRBD1,TRBJ2-5,TRBV5-1,TGCGCCAGCAGCTTCACCGGGACAGCAGAAGAGACCCAGTACTTC,CASSFTGTAEETQYF
.,TRBJ1-5,TRBV30,TGTGCCTGGAGTGTTGGAGGGCCCAATCAGCCCCAGCATTTT,CAWSVGGPNQPQHF